Below, one T cell receptor (beta chain) is given with its context. Antigen unknown. The CDR3 runs 15 residues. CDR1 is SGHTA and CDR2 is FQGNSA in the germline V gene. J was trimmed by 5 bases and V by 4 bases; bases with no gene match: 6. These data come from a study of cytomegalovirus exposure and HLA in healthy donors. About the research overall: Within an early data release were tens of millions of unique TCRs drawn from HLA-typed donors.

General study results and limits: Accurate HLA-A and HLA-B prediction from TCR beta sequences was reported for most subjects.

The study ran its PCR with 60 Vbeta and 13 Jbeta primers. Some clones are missing from TCRdb's copy, which holds only in-frame ones; the method was immunoSEQ multiplex PCR. This table has about 130,000 clones, about 83% appearing once. This clonotype originated in a girl between 2 and 10 years old in good health and CMV-seronegative. The chain is built from TRBV7-2 and TRBJ2-3; TRBD2 matches 10 bases. The material sequenced was PBMCs. The DNA for the CDR3 is TGTGCCAGCAGCTGGACTAGCGGTCATTTAGATACGCAGTATTTT. Translating it yields CASSWTSGHLDTQYF.